A single sample is the source of the 31 T cell receptor beta chains below, sequenced in a study of a mutant IDH1 vaccine in newly diagnosed glioma. Time point described: week 5, during vaccination. A 20-mer mutant IDH1 peptide at 300 ug was injected subcutaneously with topical imiquimod. Their recognized antigens are unknown. Assay used: immunoSEQ multiplex PCR; TCRdb lists only in-frame clones, some missing. The table includes tens of thousands of clones, about 91% detected once. The sample consisted of PBMCs, taken from a glioma patient whose treatment included an IDH1 peptide vaccine. These receptors came from a woman aged 50 to 65 with glioma.

The J gene is TRBJ2-3, the V gene TRBV9; D is uncertain. CDR3 length: 13 amino acids. V gave up 2 bases and J gave up 8 bases, with 12 bases separating them. The germline CDR1 and CDR2 sequences are SGDLS and YYNGEE. CDR3 coding DNA: TGTGCCAGCAGCGTCGGACCCTCGGGTACGCAGTATTTT. It yields the protein CASSVGPSGTQYF.

The chain couples TRBV28 to TRBJ2-7; possible D gene TRBD1, 6 bases. The length of the CDR3 is 15 residues. V was pared by 3 bases and J by 3 bases, with 15 bases between. CDR1 MDHEN and CDR2 SYDVKM come from the germline V gene. Here the CDR3 reads CASSLPYRVNYEQYF. The CDR3 coding sequence is TGTGCCAGCAGTTTGCCCTACAGGGTTAACTACGAGCAGTACTTC.

This clone was recorded only once. The chain couples TRBV4-1 to TRBJ1-3; D remains ambiguous. The germline V and J ends were trimmed by 0 bases and 3 bases, with 6 bases remaining between them. This CDR3 is built from 14 residues. CDR1 is MGHRA, CDR2 YSYEKL, per germline. The CDR3 bases are TGCGCCAGCAGCCAAGATTGGGTTGGAAACACCATATATTTT. Residues: CASSQDWVGNTIYF.

This clone showed up just once. In the same sample, other DNA sequences code for this CDR3. The chain combines TRBV9 with TRBJ2-6, with TRBD2 matching 14 bases. J was trimmed by 4 bases and V by 3 bases; bases with no gene match: 6. Germline loops: CDR1 SGDLS, CDR2 YYNGEE. CDR3 length: 18 amino acids. In DNA, the CDR3 is TGTGCCAGCAGCGAGGGACTAGCGGGAGTGAGGGGGGCCAACGTCCTGACTTTC. Translating it yields CASSEGLAGVRGANVLTF.

The rearrangement uses TRBV10-3 and TRBJ2-1, with TRBD2 matching 10 bases. Looked up from germline, CDR1 is ENHRY and CDR2 is SYGVKD. Losses at the gene ends were 0 bases for V and 7 bases for J; bases not matched to a gene: 6. The CDR3 spans 16 residues. The CDR3 bases are TGTGCCATCAGTGAGTCCCTAGCGGGAGTAGGTAATGAGCAGTTCTTC. Amino acids: CAISESLAGVGNEQFF.

The J gene is TRBJ1-6, the V gene TRBV28; 9 positions agree with TRBD1. Germline V gene sequence: CDR1 MDHEN, CDR2 SYDVKM. This CDR3 region has 15 residues. V was clipped by 4 bases and J by 9 bases; unmatched bases: 7. This chain's CDR3 is CASSYGGTGSSPLHF. In DNA form, the CDR3 reads TGTGCCAGCAGTTACGGAGGGACAGGGTCTTCACCCCTCCACTTT.

The chain employs TRBV6-5 and TRBJ2-2, with 9 bases identical to TRBD1. V shed 9 bases and J 7 bases; nucleotides not matched to a gene: 9. Looked up from germline, CDR1 is MNHEY and CDR2 is SVGAGI. The CDR3 spans 14 residues. CDR3 residues: CASQQGARIGELFF. Here the CDR3 DNA reads TGTGCCAGTCAACAGGGGGCGCGTATCGGGGAGCTGTTTTTT.

The chain has TRBV7-9 and TRBJ2-3, with 7 positions matching TRBD2. Germline V gene data show CDR1 as SEHNR and CDR2 as FQNEAQ (reference sequence). V trimming: 1 base; J trimming: 4 bases; junction bases outside the gene matches: 11. The CDR3 loop spans 17 amino acids. CDR3 protein: CASSLGRTTAGADTQYF. CDR3 DNA: TGTGCCAGCAGCTTAGGTCGGACGACGGCGGGAGCAGATACGCAGTATTTT.

The chain is built from TRBV18 and TRBJ1-2; no clear D. V was pared by 3 bases and J by 4 bases, with 12 bases between. This CDR3 spans 14 amino acids. Looked up from germline, CDR1 is KGHSH and CDR2 is LQKENI. For the CDR3, the DNA is TGTGCCAGCTCACCCGGTACCTACAGCTATGGCTACACCTTC. This gives the protein CASSPGTYSYGYTF.

This chain links TRBV27 with TRBJ1-6; no firm D call. There are 13 residues in the CDR3. V lost 10 bases and J 4 bases, leaving 11 bases between the germline ends. CDR1 is MNHEY, CDR2 SMNVEV, per germline (reference sequence). This CDR3 is CATRRTYNSPLHF. CDR3 nucleotides: TGTGCCACCAGACGGACTTATAATTCACCCCTCCACTTT.

The rearrangement uses TRBV7-8 and TRBJ1-5; D is perhaps TRBD1 (6 bases). V lost 3 bases and J lost 5, with 11 bases in between. CDR1 is SGHVS and CDR2 is FQNEAQ in the germline V gene. The CDR3 loop spans 14 amino acids. The CDR3, as DNA: TGTGCCAGCAGCTTTAACAGGGATTATCAGCCCCAGCATTTT. It translates to CASSFNRDYQPQHF.

This chain uses TRBV30 with TRBJ2-2; no clear D gene. V shed 0 bases and J shed 0 bases, with 8 bases lying between them. CDR1 and CDR2 (germline): GTSNPN, SVGIG (reference sequence). The length of the CDR3 is 15 residues. In DNA, the CDR3 is TGTGCCTGGAGTGTGGGTCTTTCGAACACCGGGGAGCTGTTTTTT. Protein product: CAWSVGLSNTGELFF.

The rearrangement joins TRBV30 to TRBJ1-3; D is ambiguous. CDR1 GTSNPN and CDR2 SVGIG come from the germline V gene (reference sequence). The CDR3 length is 11 residues. V was trimmed by 4 bases and J by 3 bases, leaving 4 bases between them. The chain's CDR3 is CAWTFGNTIYF. The CDR3 DNA follows: TGTGCCTGGACTTTTGGAAACACCATATATTTT. The full variable domain, completed using reference TRBV30 and TRBJ1-3, is SQTIHQWPATLVQPVGSPLSLECTVEGTSNPNLYWYRQAAGRGLQLLFYSVGIGQISSEVPQNLSASRPQDRQFILSSKKLLLSDSGFYLCAWTFGNTIYFGEGSWLTVV.

This clone was recorded only once. The rearrangement links TRBV4-2 to TRBJ2-4; 8 nucleotides align to TRBD2. Germline V gives CDR1 LGHNA, CDR2 YNFKEQ. The CDR3 is 16 amino acids. The ends lost 0 bases at V and 9 bases at J; junction bases unmatched: 10. The CDR3 DNA follows: TGTGCCAGCAGCCAAGATGAAGGTAGCGGGACCCCCATTCAGTACTTC. Translation: CASSQDEGSGTPIQYF.

This clone showed up just once. J is TRBJ1-1 and V is TRBV14; TRBD1 agrees at 7 bases. The V segment lost 4 bases and the J segment 1 base; nucleotides outside the gene matches: 6. The germline gives CDR1 SGHDN, CDR2 FVKESK. There are 15 residues in the CDR3. The CDR3 reads CASSLWGTANTEAFF. CDR3 in DNA: TGTGCCAGCAGCCTATGGGGGACAGCGAACACTGAAGCTTTCTTT.

This clone was counted between two and nine times. J is TRBJ2-3 and V is TRBV5-1; tentative D call: TRBD1 (5 bases). Germline CDR1 SGHRS, CDR2 YFSETQ. This CDR3 has 14 amino acids. Trimming stripped 5 bases from V and 4 bases from J, with 14 bases between. The CDR3 here is CASSRGQGPDTQYF. The CDR3 DNA reads TGCGCCAGCAGTAGGGGCCAGGGCCCAGATACGCAGTATTTT.

This chain joins TRBV5-1 and TRBJ1-3; TRBD1 is a possible D gene (5 bases). Germline CDR1 and CDR2: SGHRS and YFSETQ. V was cut by 5 bases and J by 0 bases, with 15 bases left in between. The CDR3 consists of 16 residues. The CDR3 DNA is TGCGCCAGCAGACCAGGGACCTGGGGCTCTGGAAACACCATATATTTT. As protein: CASRPGTWGSGNTIYF.

The chain has TRBV7-9 and TRBJ2-5, with D tentatively TRBD1 (6 bases). The CDR3 covers 12 residues. Germline CDR1 reads SEHNR; CDR2 reads FQNEAQ (reference sequence). The germline V and J ends were trimmed by 7 bases and 0 bases, with 6 bases remaining between them. The CDR3 is CASNRDQETQYF. CDR3 DNA: TGTGCCAGCAACAGGGACCAAGAGACCCAGTACTTC.

The chain combines TRBV7-3 with TRBJ1-1; possible D gene TRBD1, 5 bases. V was trimmed by 5 bases and J by 0 bases, leaving 10 bases between them. Per germline, CDR1 SGHTA and CDR2 FQGTGA. The CDR3 sequence is 14 residues long. CDR3 nucleotide sequence: TGTGCCAGCAGCGAGCAGGGCCTGAACACTGAAGCTTTCTTT. It yields the protein CASSEQGLNTEAFF.

V usage is TRBV11-2 and J usage is TRBJ2-1; 9 nucleotides agree with TRBD1. The ends lost 1 base at V and 12 bases at J; junction bases unmatched: 13. The CDR3 runs to 16 residues. The germline V gene has CDR1 SGHAT and CDR2 FQNNGV. DNA for the CDR3: TGTGCCAGCAGCTTAGCCACTGGGACAGGGAGAATAAGGCAGTTCTTC. Its protein product is CASSLATGTGRIRQFF.

The V and J genes are TRBV13 and TRBJ2-1; 7 bases line up with TRBD2. CDR3 length: 17 amino acids. The trim removed 0 bases at V and 6 bases at J, leaving 11 bases unmatched. CDR1 is PRHDT, CDR2 FYEKMQ, per germline (reference sequence). CDR3 nucleotides: TGTGCCAGCAGCTTAGGGTTTGGCGGGAGCCGGGGCAATGAGCAGTTCTTC. Translated, it gives CASSLGFGGSRGNEQFF. Together with reference TRBV13 and TRBJ2-1, the CDR3 gives the full variable domain: AAGVIQSPRHLIKEKRETATLKCYPIPRHDTVYWYQQGPGQDPQFLISFYEKMQSDKGSIPDRFSAQQFSDYHSELNMSSLELGDSALYFCASSLGFGGSRGNEQFFGPGTRLTVL.

The V gene is TRBV28, the J gene TRBJ2-7; TRBD1 matches 7 bases. The V segment lost 4 bases and the J segment 6 bases; nucleotides outside the gene matches: 6. The CDR3 extends over 13 amino acids. The germline gives CDR1 MDHEN, CDR2 SYDVKM. CDR3 in amino acids: CASSSQGVLEQYF. The CDR3 bases are TGTGCCAGCAGTTCTCAGGGGGTACTCGAGCAGTACTTC.

The J gene is TRBJ2-5, the V gene TRBV9; unclear D gene. The J call is in doubt because the DNA end fits TRBJ2-7 better. The CDR3 consists of 14 residues. Germline CDR1 and CDR2: SGDLS and YYNGEE. Here the CDR3 DNA reads TGTGCCAGCAGCGTAGGGGCAGGAACCTACGAGCAGTACTTC. Its translation is CASSVGAGTYEQYF.

The chain couples TRBV4-1 to TRBJ2-4; maybe TRBD1 (5 bases). Germline-derived CDR1 and CDR2 are MGHRA and YSYEKL. Trimming shortened V by 5 bases and J by 0 bases, and 8 bases separated the two germline ends. The CDR3 is made up of 14 amino acids. Here the CDR3 DNA reads TGCGCCAGCAGCGACAGAGTAGCCAAAAACATTCAGTACTTC. Encoded protein: CASSDRVAKNIQYF.

The chain uses TRBV19 and TRBJ2-5; TRBD2 aligns across 11 bases. This CDR3 has 16 amino acids. Trimming removed 4 bases from V and 1 base from J; junction bases left unmatched: 5. Germline CDR1 is LNHDA and CDR2 is SQIVND (reference sequence). CDR3 coding DNA: TGTGCCAGTAGTACGGGGGGACTAGCGGTCCAAGAGACCCAGTACTTC. Amino acid sequence: CASSTGGLAVQETQYF.

The chain uses TRBV30 and TRBJ1-3, with D hard to call. The CDR3 runs to 13 residues. Trimming cost V 4 bases and J 0 bases, with 7 bases left between them. From germline, CDR1 is GTSNPN and CDR2 SVGIG (reference sequence). CDR3 in amino acids: CAWTTLSGNTIYF. CDR3 nucleotides: TGTGCCTGGACAACTCTCTCTGGAAACACCATATATTTT.

The rearrangement links TRBV4-2 to TRBJ1-2; D gene uncertain. Germline CDR1 and CDR2: LGHNA and YNFKEQ. The CDR3 contains 15 residues. V lost 4 bases, J lost 7 bases, and 19 bases lay in between. CDR3 residues: CASSRREAFIGGYTF. The DNA for the CDR3 is TGTGCCAGCAGCCGGAGGGAGGCGTTTATCGGTGGCTACACCTTC.

The chain has TRBV6-1 and TRBJ2-7, with D possibly TRBD1 on 6 matching bases. Germline CDR1 MNHNS, CDR2 SASEGT. Trimming took off 4 bases at V and 2 bases at J, with 12 bases between the two ends. This CDR3 is built from 14 residues. The CDR3 coding sequence is TGTGCCAGCAGTGTCCGCCGGACAGCCTACGAGCAGTACTTC. It yields the protein CASSVRRTAYEQYF.

The CDR3 bases are TGCGCCAGCACCCCGGGAGGGGAGCAGTTCTTC. It is translated as CASTPGGEQFF. This chain joins TRBV5-1 and TRBJ2-1, with 8 bases that match TRBD2. In germline, CDR1 is SGHRS, CDR2 YFSETQ. Unmatched junction bases numbered 3, after V lost 6 bases and J lost 10 bases. The CDR3 length is 11 residues.

The chain combines TRBV6-1 with TRBJ1-4; D is possibly TRBD1 (5 bases). The CDR3 is 17 residues long. The germline V gene has CDR1 MNHNS and CDR2 SASEGT. Trimming took 2 bases from V and 1 from J, leaving 14 bases between them. CDR3 amino acids: CASSETDSYVTNEKLFF. The CDR3 region has the DNA TGTGCCAGCAGTGAAACCGACAGCTATGTAACTAATGAAAAACTGTTTTTT.

The chain employs TRBV15 and TRBJ1-5, with D possibly being TRBD1 (5 bases). The CDR3 spans 14 residues. With 4 bases removed from V and 1 base from J, the gap between germline ends came to 8 bases. CDR1 and CDR2 (germline): LNHNV, YYDKDF (reference sequence). The CDR3 DNA reads as TGTGCCACCAGCAATGGGGGAAGCAATCAGCCCCAGCATTTT. Protein: CATSNGGSNQPQHF.